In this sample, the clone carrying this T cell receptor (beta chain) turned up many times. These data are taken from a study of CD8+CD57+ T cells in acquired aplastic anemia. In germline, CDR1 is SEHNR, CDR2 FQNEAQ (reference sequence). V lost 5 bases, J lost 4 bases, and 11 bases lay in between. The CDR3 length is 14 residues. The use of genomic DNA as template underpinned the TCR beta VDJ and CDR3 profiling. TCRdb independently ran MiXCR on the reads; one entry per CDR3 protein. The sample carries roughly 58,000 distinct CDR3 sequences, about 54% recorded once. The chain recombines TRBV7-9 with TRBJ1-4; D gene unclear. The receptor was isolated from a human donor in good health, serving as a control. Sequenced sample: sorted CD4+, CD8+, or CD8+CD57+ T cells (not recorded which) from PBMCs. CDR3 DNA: TGTGCCAGCAGCCTAGGGCATAGTAATGAAAAACTGTTTTTT. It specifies CASSLGHSNEKLFF.